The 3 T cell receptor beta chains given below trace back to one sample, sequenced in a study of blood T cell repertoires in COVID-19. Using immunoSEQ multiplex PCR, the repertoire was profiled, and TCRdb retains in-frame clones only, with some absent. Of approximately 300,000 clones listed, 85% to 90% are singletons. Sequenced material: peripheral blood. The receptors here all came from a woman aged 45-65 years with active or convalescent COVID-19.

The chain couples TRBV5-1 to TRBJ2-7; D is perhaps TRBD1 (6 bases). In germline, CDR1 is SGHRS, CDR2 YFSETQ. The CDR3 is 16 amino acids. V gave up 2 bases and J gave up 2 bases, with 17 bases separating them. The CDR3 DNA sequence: TGCGCCAGCAGCTTCGGGCCCACAGGGATCCCCTACGAGCAGTACTTC. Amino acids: CASSFGPTGIPYEQYF. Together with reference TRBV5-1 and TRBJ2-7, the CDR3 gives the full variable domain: KAGVTQTPRYLIKTRGQQVTLSCSPISGHRSVSWYQQTPGQGLQFLFEYFSETQRNKGNFPGRFSGRQFSNSRSEMNVSTLELGDSALYLCASSFGPTGIPYEQYFGPGTRLTVT.

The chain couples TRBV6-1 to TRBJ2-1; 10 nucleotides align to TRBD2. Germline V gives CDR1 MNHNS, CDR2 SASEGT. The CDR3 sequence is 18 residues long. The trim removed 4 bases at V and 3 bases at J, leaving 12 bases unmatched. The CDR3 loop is CASSAARLLAGSYNEQFF. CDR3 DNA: TGTGCCAGCAGTGCGGCAAGATTACTAGCGGGAAGCTACAATGAGCAGTTCTTC.

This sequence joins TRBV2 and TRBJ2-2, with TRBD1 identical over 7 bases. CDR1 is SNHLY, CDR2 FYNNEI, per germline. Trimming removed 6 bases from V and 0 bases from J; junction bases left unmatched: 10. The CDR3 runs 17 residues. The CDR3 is CASSHPRDSANTGELFF. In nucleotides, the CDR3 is TGTGCCAGCAGCCACCCAAGGGACAGCGCGAACACCGGGGAGCTGTTTTTT.